The next 9 T cell receptor beta chains were all read from a single sample in a study of blood T cell repertoires in COVID-19. Clones were sequenced by immunoSEQ multiplex PCR, and TCRdb holds only the in-frame ones, with some missing. The data contain around 140,000 clones, roughly 88% of them seen just once; the ten biggest clones take up less than 2%. The sequencing sample was made of peripheral blood. The source of these receptors is a man aged 65 to 85 with acute or convalescent COVID-19.

The J gene is TRBJ2-1, the V gene TRBV6-5; possible D gene TRBD1, 6 bases. CDR1 MNHEY and CDR2 SVGAGI come from the germline V gene. This CDR3 has 14 amino acids. V was clipped by 5 bases and J by 4 bases, with 12 bases between them. This chain's CDR3 is CASSRHRAYNEQFF. CDR3 nucleotides: TGTGCCAGCAGTAGACACAGGGCTTACAATGAGCAGTTCTTC.

The V and J genes are TRBV24-1 and TRBJ1-1; D is ambiguous. V gave up 3 bases and J gave up 7 bases, with 11 bases separating them. This CDR3 is 13 amino acids long. Germline V gene data show CDR1 as KGHDR and CDR2 as SFDVKD. CDR3 bases: TGTGCCACCAGTGATACGGTAAGGAGTGAAGCTTTCTTT. Amino acid sequence: CATSDTVRSEAFF.

The chain uses TRBV5-1 and TRBJ1-1; D not certain. With 0 bases removed from V and 2 bases from J, the gap between germline ends came to 11 bases. Germline assignment: CDR1 SGHRS and CDR2 YFSETQ. The length of the CDR3 is 15 residues. The CDR3 nucleotides are TGCGCCAGCAGCTTGGGGCAGTTGCCAAACACTGAAGCTTTCTTT. Protein product: CASSLGQLPNTEAFF. Combining the CDR3 with reference TRBV5-1 and TRBJ1-1 gives the whole variable domain KAGVTQTPRYLIKTRGQQVTLSCSPISGHRSVSWYQQTPGQGLQFLFEYFSETQRNKGNFPGRFSGRQFSNSRSEMNVSTLELGDSALYLCASSLGQLPNTEAFFGQGTRLTVV.

The chain uses TRBV4-1 and TRBJ2-1, with TRBD2 matching 13 bases. The trim removed 2 bases at V and 5 bases at J, leaving 6 bases unmatched. The CDR3 runs 17 residues. CDR1 MGHRA and CDR2 YSYEKL come from the germline V gene. CDR3 residues: CASSQSILAGGNNEQFF. Here the CDR3 DNA reads TGCGCCAGCAGCCAAAGCATACTAGCGGGGGGGAACAATGAGCAGTTCTTC.

This clone was recorded only once. This chain joins TRBV6-5 and TRBJ2-7; D remains ambiguous. V was shortened by 2 bases and J by 3 bases, with 11 bases between the two germline ends. In germline, CDR1 is MNHEY, CDR2 SVGAGI. The CDR3 has 14 amino acids. CDR3 sequence reads: CASSYARQNYEQYF. Here the CDR3 DNA reads TGTGCCAGCAGTTACGCGAGGCAGAACTACGAGCAGTACTTC.

The chain couples TRBV28 to TRBJ1-6; D not certain. From germline, CDR1 is MDHEN and CDR2 SYDVKM. The length of the CDR3 is 12 residues. The germline V and J ends were trimmed by 3 bases and 10 bases, with 7 bases remaining between them. This CDR3 is CASSFGRSPLHF. The CDR3 nucleotides are TGTGCCAGCAGTTTCGGCAGGTCACCCCTCCACTTT. Full variable domain (missing parts from reference TRBV28 and TRBJ1-6): DVKVTQSSRYLVKRTGEKVFLECVQDMDHENMFWYRQDPGLGLRLIYFSYDVKMKEKGDIPEGYSVSREKKERFSLILESASTNQTSMYLCASSFGRSPLHFGNGTRLTVT.

The V gene is TRBV6-4, the J gene TRBJ2-7; TRBD1 matches 12 bases. Germline values: CDR1 MRHNA, CDR2 SNTAGT. J was trimmed by 4 bases and V by 5 bases; bases with no gene match: 6. This CDR3 has 15 amino acids. In DNA form, the CDR3 reads TGTGCCAGCAGTCCCGGGACAGGGGGCTGGTACGAGCAGTACTTC. Translated, it gives CASSPGTGGWYEQYF.

The CDR3 region has the DNA TGTGCCAGCAGCTCCAGGGACAGGACCATCCCCTACGAGCAGTACTTC. It encodes CASSSRDRTIPYEQYF. The chain couples TRBV7-9 to TRBJ2-7; TRBD1 agrees at 8 bases. The CDR3 length is 16 residues. CDR1 is SEHNR and CDR2 is FQNEAQ in the germline V gene (reference sequence). After removal of 4 bases from V and 2 bases from J, the junction contained 10 bases not matched to a gene.

The chain uses TRBV27 and TRBJ2-3; 8 bases are a match to TRBD1. The length of the CDR3 is 13 residues. Germline-derived CDR1 and CDR2 are MNHEY and SMNVEV (reference sequence). Germline trimming cut 11 bases from V and 2 bases from J; bases unmatched to any gene: 6. This chain's CDR3 is CAARTGPTDTQYF. The CDR3 region has the DNA TGTGCCGCCCGGACAGGGCCCACAGATACGCAGTATTTT.